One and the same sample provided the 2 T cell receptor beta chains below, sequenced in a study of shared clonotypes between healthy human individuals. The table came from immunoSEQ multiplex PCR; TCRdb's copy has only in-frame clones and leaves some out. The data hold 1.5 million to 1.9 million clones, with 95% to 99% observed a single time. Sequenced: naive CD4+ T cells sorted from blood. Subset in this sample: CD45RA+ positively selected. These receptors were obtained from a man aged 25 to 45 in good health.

CDR3 protein: CASSDLETQYF. For the CDR3, the DNA is TGTGCCAGCAGTGATTTAGAGACCCAGTACTTC. The chain couples TRBV25-1 to TRBJ2-5, with D unclear. Germline loops: CDR1 MGHDK, CDR2 SYGVNS. The CDR3 is 11 amino acids. V gave up 3 bases and J gave up 4 bases, with 3 bases separating them.

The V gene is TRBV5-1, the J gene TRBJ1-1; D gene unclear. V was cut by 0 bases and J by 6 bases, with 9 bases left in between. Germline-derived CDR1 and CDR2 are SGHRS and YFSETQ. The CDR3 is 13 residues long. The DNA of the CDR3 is TGCGCCAGCAGCTTGGGGCAGGAATCTGAAGCTTTCTTT. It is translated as CASSLGQESEAFF.